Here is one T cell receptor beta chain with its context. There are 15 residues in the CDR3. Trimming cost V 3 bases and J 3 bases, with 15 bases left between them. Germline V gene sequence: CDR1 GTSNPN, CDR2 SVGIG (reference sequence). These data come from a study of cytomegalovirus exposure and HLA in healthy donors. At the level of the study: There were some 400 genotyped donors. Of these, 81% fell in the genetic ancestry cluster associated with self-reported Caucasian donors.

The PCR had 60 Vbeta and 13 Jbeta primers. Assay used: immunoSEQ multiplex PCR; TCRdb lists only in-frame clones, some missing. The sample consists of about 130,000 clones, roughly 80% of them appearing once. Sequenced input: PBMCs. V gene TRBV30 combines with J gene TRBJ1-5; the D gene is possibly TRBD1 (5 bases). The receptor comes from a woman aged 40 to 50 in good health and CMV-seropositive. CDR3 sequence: CAWSRPGITNQPQHF. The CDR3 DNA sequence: TGTGCCTGGAGCAGGCCAGGGATTACCAATCAGCCCCAGCATTTT.